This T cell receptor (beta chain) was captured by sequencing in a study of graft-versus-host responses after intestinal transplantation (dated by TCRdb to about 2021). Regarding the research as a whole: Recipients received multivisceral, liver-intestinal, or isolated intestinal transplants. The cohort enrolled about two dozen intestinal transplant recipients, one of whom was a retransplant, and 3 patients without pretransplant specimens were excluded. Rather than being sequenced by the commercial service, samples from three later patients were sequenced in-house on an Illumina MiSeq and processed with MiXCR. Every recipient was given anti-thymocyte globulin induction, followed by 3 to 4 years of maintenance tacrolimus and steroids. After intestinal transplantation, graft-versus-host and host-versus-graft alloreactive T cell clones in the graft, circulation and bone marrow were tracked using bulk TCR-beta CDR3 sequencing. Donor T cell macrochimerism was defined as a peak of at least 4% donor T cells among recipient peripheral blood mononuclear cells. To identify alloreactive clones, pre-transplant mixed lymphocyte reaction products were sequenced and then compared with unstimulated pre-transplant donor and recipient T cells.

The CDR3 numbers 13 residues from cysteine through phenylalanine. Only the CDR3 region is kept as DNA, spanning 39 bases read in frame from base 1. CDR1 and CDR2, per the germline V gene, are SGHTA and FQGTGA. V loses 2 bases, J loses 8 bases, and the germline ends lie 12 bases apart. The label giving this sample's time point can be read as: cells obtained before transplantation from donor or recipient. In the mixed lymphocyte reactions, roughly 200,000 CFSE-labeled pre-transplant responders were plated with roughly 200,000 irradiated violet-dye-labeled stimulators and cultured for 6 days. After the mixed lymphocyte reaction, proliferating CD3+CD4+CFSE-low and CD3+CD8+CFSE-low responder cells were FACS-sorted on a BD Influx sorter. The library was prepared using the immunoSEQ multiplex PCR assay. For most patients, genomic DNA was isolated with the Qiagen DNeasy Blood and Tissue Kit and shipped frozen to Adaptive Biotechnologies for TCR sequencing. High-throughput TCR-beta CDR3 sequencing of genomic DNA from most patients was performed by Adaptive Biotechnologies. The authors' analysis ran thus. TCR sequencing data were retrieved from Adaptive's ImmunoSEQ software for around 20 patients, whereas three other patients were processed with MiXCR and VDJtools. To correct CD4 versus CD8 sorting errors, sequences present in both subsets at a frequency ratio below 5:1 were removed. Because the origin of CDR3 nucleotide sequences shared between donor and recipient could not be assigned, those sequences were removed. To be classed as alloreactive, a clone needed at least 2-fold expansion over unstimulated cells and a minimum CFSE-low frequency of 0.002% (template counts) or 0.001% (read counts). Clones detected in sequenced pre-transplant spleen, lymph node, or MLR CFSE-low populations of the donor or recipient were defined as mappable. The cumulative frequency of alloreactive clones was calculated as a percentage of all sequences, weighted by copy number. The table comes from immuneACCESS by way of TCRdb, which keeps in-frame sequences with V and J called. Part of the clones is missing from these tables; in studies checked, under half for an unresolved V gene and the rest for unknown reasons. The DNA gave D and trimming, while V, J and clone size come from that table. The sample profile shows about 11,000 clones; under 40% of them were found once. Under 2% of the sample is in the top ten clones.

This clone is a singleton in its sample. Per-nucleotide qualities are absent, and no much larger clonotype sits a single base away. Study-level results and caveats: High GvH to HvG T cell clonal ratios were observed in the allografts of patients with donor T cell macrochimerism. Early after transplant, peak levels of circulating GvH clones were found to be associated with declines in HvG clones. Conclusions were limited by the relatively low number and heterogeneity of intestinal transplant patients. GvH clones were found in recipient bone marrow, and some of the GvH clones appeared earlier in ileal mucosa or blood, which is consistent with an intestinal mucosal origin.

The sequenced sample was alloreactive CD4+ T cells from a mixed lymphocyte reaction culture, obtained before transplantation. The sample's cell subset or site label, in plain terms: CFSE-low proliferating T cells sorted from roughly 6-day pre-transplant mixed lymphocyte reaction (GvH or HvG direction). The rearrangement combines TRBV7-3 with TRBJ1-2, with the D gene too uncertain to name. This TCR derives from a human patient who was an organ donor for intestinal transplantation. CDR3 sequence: CASSLGLGGGYTF. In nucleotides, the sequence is TGTGCCAGCAGCTTAGGCCTCGGAGGGGGCTACACCTTC.